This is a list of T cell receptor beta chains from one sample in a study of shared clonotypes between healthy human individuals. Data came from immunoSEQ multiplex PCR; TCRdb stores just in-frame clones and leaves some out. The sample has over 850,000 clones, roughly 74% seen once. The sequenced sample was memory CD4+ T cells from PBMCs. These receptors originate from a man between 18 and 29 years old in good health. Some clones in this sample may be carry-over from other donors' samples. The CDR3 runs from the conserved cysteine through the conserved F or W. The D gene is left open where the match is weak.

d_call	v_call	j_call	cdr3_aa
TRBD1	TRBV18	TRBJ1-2	CASSPGTGRYGYTF
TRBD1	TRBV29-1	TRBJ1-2	CSVGITGDYGYTF
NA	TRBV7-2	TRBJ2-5	CASSLVSSQETQYF
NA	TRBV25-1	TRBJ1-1	CASSEFRNTEAFF
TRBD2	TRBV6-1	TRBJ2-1	CASREREGRFDEQFF
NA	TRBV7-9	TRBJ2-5	CASSGRMRVRSQETQYF
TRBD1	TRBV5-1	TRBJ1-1	CASSLPKTGGNTEAFF
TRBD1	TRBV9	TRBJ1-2	CASSVVGQGAYGYTF
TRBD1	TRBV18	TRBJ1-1	CASSKSTGVKTEAFF
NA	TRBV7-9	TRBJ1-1	CASSLGSEHTEAFF
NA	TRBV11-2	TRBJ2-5	CASSPRGRGRAVETQYF
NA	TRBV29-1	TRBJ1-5	CSVGGGEGQPQHF
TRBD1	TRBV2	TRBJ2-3	CASSQGARGTDTQYF
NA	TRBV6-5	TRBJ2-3	CASSPRTSTDTQYF
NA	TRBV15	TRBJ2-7	CATSRGLVQKNEQYF
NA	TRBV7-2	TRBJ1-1	CASSLEFGIGTFNAFF
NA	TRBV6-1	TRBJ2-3	CASKDGRISTDTQYF
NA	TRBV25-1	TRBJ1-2	CASSVSGAGVNYGYTF
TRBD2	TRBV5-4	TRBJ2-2	CASSWGLAGPGELFF
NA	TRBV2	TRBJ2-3	CASSGTADTQYF
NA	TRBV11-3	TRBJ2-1	CASSSGVMEDEQFF
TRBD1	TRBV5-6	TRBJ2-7	CASSVVDRVYEQYF
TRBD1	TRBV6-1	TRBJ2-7	CASSPQGPQGYEQYF
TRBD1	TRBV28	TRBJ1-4	CASSLGTGGTNEKLFF
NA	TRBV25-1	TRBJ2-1	CASSERQRQVNNEQFF
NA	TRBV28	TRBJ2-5	CASRPGGGGETQYF
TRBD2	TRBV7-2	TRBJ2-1	CATRTSGRVNEQFF
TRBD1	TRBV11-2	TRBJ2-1	CASSLDGGRGNEQFF
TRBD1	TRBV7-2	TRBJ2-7	CASSFKQGALEQYF
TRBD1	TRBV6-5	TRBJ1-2	CASRGTGRYYYGYTF
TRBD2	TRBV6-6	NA	CASRGGGLAYEQYF
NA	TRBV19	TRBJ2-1	CASSISLAEQFF
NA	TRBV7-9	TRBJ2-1	CASSPRTDQFF
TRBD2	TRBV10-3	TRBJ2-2	CAISESTSGRPGELFF
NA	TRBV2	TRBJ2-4	CASSSGDAIQYF
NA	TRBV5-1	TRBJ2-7	CASSPAFDRPYEQYF
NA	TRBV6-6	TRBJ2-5	CASSYSGGRGETQYF
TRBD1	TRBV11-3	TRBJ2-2	CASSLEGDRVGTGELFF
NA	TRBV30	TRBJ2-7	CAWSAVPYEQYF
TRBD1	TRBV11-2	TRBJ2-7	CASMGQGFYEQYF
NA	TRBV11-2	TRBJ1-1	CASSLDGTSVFF
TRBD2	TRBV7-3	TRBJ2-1	CASSLPGLAGFNEQFF
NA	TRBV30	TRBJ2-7	CAWGTGPYEQYF
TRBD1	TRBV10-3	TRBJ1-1	CAISFLPGGALSSTEAFF
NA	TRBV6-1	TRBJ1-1	CASSDGDNPAFF
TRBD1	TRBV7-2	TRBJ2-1	CASSRDRAYNEQFF
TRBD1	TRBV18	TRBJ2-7	CASSPPGQGVGQYF
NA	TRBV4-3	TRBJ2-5	CASSQNRQTREVGPQYF
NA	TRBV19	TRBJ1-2	CAPRQVDGYTF
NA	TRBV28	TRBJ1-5	CASSPTRAAQHF
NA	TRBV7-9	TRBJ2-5	CASSQQSRETQYF
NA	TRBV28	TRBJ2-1	CASSANSPGEAYNEQFF
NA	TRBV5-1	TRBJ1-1	CASSFSGFNTEAFF
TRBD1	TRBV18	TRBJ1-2	CASSPPIQDRVNYGYTF
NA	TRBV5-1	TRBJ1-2	CASSFSETNYGYTF
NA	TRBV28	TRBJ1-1	CASRPNRVLGESNTEAFF
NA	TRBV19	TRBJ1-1	CASTATLGSLNTEAFF
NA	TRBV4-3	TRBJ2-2	CASSQDYWGHQNTGELFF
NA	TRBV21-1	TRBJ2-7	CASSGTEGHSYEQYF